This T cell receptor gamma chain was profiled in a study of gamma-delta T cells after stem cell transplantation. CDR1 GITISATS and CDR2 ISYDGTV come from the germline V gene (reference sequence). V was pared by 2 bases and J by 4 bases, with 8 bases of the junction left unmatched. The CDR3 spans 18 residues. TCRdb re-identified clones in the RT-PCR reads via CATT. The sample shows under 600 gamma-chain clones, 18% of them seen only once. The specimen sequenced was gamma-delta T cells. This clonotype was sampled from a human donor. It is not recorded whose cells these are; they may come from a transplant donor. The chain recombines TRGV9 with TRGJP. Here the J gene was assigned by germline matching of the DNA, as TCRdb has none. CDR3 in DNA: TGTGCCTTGTGGGAGGCCCCCGCACAAGAGTTGGGCAAAAAAATCAAGGTATTT. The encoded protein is CALWEAPAQELGKKIKVF.